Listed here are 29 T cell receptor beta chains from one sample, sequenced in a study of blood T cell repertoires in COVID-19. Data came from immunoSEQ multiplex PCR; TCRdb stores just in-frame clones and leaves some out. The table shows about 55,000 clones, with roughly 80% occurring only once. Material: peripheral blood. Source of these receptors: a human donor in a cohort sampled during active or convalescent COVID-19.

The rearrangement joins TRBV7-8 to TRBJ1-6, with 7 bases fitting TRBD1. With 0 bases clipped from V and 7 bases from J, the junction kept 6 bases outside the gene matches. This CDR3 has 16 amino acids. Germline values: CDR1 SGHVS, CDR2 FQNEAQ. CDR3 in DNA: TGTGCCAGCAGCTTAGCTACGACAGGGACGAATTCACCCCTCCACTTT. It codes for CASSLATTGTNSPLHF.

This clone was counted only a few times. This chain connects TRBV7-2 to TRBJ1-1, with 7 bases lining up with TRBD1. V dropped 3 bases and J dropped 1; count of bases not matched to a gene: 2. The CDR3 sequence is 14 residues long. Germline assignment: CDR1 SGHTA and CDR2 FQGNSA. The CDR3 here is CASSFGTANTEAFF. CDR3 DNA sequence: TGTGCCAGCAGCTTCGGGACAGCGAACACTGAAGCTTTCTTT.

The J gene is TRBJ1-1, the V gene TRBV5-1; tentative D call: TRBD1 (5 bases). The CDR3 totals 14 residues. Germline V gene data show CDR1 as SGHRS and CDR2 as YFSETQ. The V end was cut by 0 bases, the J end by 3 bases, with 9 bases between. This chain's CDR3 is CASSLGQIYTEAFF. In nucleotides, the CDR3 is TGCGCCAGCAGCTTGGGACAGATTTACACTGAAGCTTTCTTT.

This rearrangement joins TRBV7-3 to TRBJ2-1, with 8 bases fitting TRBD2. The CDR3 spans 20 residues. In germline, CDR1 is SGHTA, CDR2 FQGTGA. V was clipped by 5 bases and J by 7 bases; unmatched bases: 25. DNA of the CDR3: TGTGCCAGCAGCCCGGTTGCTAGCGGGTTAGGAAGGGTGGGTTATAATGAGCAGTTCTTC. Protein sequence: CASSPVASGLGRVGYNEQFF.

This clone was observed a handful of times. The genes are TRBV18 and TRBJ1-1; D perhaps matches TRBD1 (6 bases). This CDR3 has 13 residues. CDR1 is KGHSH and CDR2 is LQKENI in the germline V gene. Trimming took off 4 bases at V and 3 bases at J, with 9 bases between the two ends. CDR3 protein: CASSLAGDTEAFF. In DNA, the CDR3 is TGTGCCAGCTCACTTGCAGGGGACACTGAAGCTTTCTTT.

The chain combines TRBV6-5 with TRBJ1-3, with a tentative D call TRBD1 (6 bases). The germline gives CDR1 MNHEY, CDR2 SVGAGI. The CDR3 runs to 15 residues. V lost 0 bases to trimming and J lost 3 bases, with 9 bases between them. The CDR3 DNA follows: TGTGCCAGCAGTTACTCGCGGGGGCTTGGAAACACCATATATTTT. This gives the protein CASSYSRGLGNTIYF.

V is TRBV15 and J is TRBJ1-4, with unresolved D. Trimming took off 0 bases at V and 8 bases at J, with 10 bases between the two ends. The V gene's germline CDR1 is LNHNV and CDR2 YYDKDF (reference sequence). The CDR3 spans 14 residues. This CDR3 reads CATSRDRINEKLFF. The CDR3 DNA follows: TGTGCCACCAGCAGAGACAGAATCAACGAAAAACTGTTTTTT.

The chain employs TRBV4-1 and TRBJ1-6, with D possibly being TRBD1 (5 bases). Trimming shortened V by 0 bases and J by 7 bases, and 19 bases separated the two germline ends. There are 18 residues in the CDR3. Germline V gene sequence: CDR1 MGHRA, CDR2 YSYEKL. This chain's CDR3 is CASSQDQGGARRNSPLHF. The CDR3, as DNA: TGCGCCAGCAGCCAAGACCAAGGCGGGGCCCGGAGGAATTCACCCCTCCACTTT.

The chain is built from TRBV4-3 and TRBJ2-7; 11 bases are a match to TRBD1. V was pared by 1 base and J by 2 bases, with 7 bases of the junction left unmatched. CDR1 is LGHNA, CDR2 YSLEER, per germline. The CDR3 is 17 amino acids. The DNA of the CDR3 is TGCGCCAGCAGCCAAGGCTTGGACAGGGGGCTACCCTACGAGCAGTACTTC. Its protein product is CASSQGLDRGLPYEQYF.

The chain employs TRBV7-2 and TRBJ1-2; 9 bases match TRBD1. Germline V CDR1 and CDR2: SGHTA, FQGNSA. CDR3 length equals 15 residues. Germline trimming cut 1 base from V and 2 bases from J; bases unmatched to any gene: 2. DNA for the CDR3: TGTGCCAGCAGCTTAGGGGGACAGGGAAACTATGGCTACACCTTC. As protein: CASSLGGQGNYGYTF. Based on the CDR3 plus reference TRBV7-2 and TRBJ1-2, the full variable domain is GAGVSQSPSNKVTEKGKDVELRCDPISGHTALYWYRQSLGQGLEFLIYFQGNSAPDKSGLPSDRFSAERTGGSVSTLTIQRTQQEDSAVYLCASSLGGQGNYGYTFGSGTRLTVV.

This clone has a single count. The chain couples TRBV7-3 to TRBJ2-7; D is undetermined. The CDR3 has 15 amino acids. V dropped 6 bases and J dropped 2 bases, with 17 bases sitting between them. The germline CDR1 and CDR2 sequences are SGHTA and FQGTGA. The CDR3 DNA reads TGTGCCAGCAGTCCTGACATCTCTTTAGCCTACGAGCAGTACTTC. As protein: CASSPDISLAYEQYF. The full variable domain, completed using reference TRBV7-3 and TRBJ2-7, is GAGVSQTPSNKVTEKGKYVELRCDPISGHTALYWYRQSLGQGPEFLIYFQGTGAADDSGLPNDRFFAVRPEGSVSTLKIQRTERGDSAVYLCASSPDISLAYEQYFGPGTRLTVT.

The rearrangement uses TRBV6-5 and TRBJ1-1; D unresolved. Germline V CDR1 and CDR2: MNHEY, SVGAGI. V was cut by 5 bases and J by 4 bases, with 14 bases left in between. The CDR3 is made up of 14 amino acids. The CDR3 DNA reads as TGTGCCAGCAGTCCCAAGACAATTAGCACTGAAGCTTTCTTT. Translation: CASSPKTISTEAFF.

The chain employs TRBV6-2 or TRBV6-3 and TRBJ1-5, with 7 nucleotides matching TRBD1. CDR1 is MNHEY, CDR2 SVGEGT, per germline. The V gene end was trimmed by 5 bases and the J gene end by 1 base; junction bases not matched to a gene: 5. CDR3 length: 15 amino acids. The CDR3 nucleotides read TGTGCCAGCAGTCCCCAGGGGGTAAGCAATCAGCCCCAGCATTTT. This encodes CASSPQGVSNQPQHF.

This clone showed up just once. The CDR3 protein is CASSFGTGGWDTQYF. The CDR3 DNA reads TGTGCCAGCAGTTTCGGGACAGGTGGTTGGGATACGCAGTATTTT. This chain uses TRBV6-2 or TRBV6-3 with TRBJ2-3; 8 positions match TRBD1. CDR1 and CDR2 from the germline V gene are MNHEY and SVGEGT. The CDR3 extends over 15 amino acids. V shed 4 bases, J shed 6 bases, and the junction held 9 bases outside the gene matches.

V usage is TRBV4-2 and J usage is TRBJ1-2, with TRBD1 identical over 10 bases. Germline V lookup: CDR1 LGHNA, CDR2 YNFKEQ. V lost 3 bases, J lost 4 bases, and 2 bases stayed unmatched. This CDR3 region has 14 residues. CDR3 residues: CASSQDRGVYGYTF. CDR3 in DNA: TGTGCCAGCAGCCAGGACAGGGGGGTCTATGGCTACACCTTC.

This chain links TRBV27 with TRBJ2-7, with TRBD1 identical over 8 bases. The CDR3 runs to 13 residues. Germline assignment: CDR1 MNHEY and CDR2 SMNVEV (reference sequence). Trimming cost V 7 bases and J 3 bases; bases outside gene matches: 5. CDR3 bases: TGTGCCAGCACCGGACAGGGACGCTACGAGCAGTACTTC. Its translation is CASTGQGRYEQYF.

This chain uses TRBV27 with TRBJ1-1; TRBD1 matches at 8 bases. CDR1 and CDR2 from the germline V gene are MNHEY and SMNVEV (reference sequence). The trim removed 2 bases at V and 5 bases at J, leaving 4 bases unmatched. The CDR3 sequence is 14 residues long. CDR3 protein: CASSLQGARTEAFF. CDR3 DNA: TGTGCCAGCAGTTTACAGGGGGCGCGAACTGAAGCTTTCTTT.

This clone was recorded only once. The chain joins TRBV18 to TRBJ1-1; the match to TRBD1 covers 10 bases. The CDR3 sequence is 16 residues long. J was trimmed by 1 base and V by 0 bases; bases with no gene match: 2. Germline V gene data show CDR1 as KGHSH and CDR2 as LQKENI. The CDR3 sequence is CASSPPDRGWNTEAFF. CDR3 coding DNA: TGTGCCAGCTCACCACCGGACAGGGGGTGGAACACTGAAGCTTTCTTT.

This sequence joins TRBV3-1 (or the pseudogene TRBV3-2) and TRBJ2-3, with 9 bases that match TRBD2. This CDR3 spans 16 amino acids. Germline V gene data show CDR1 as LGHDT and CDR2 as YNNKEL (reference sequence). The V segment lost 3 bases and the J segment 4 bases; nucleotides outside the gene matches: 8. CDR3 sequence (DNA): TGTGCCAGCAGCCAGAGGCGGGGGGGCCTTTCAGATACGCAGTATTTT. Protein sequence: CASSQRRGGLSDTQYF.

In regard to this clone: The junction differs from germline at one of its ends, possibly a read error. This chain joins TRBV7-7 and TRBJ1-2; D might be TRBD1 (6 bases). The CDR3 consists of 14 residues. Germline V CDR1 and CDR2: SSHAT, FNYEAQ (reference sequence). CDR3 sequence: CASSTSTGYYGYTF. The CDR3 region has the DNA TGTGCTAGCAGCACATCGACAGGATACTATGGCTACACCTTC. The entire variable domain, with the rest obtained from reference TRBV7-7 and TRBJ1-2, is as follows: GAGVSQSPRYKVTKRGQDVTLRCDPISSHATLYWYQQALGQGPEFLTYFNYEAQPDKSGLPSDRFSAERPEGSISTLTIQRTEQRDSAMYRCASSTSTGYYGYTFGSGTRLTVV.

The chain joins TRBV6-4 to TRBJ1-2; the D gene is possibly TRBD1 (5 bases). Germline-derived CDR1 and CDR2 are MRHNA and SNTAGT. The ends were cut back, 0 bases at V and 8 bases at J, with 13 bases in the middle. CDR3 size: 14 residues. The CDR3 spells CASSDSGRGEGYTF. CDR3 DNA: TGTGCCAGCAGTGACTCAGGGAGGGGTGAGGGCTACACCTTC.

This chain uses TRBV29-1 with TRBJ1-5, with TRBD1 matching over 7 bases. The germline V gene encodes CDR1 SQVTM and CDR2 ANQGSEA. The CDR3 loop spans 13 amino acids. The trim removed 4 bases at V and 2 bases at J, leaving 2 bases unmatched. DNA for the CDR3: TGCAGCGTTGGTGGGACAGGCAATCAGCCCCAGCATTTT. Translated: CSVGGTGNQPQHF.

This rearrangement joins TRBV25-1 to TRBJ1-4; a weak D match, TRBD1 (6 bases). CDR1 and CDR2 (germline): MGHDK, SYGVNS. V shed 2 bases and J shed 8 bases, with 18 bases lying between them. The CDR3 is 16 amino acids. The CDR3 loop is CASSERGVGAREKLFF. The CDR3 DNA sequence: TGTGCCAGCAGTGAAAGGGGCGTGGGGGCTAGAGAAAAACTGTTTTTT.

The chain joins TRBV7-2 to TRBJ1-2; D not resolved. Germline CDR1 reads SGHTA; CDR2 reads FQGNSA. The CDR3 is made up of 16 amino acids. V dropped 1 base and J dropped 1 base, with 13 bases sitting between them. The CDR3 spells CASSLVGVTLNYGYTF. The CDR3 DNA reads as TGTGCCAGCAGCTTAGTCGGGGTAACCCTTAACTATGGCTACACCTTC.

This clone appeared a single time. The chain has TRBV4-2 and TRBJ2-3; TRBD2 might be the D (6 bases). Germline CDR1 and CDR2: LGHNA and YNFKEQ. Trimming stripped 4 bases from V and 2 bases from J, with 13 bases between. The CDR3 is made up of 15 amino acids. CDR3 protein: CASSPGGLNTDTQYF. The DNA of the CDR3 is TGTGCCAGCAGCCCCGGGGGACTTAACACAGATACGCAGTATTTT.

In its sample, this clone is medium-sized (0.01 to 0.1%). CDR3 nucleotides: TGTGCCAGCAGCGCGCGACCTGCAGGGGGCGATGGTAACTATGGCTACACCTTC. Amino acids: CASSARPAGGDGNYGYTF. The rearrangement joins TRBV9 to TRBJ1-2, with TRBD1 identical over 8 bases. V was pared by 3 bases and J by 1 base, with 14 bases of the junction left unmatched. From germline, CDR1 is SGDLS and CDR2 YYNGEE. The CDR3 is made up of 18 amino acids.

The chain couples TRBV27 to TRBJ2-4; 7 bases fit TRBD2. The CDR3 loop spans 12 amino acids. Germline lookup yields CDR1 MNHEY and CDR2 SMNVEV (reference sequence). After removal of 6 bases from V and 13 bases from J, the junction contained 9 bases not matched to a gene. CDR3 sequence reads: CASSTGTGGQYF. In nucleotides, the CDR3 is TGTGCCAGCAGCACCGGGACGGGAGGCCAGTACTTC.

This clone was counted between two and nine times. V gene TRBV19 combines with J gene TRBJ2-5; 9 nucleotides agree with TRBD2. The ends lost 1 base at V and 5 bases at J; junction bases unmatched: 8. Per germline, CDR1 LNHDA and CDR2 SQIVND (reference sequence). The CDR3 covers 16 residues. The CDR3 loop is CASSIGGLAGWETQYF. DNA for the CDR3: TGTGCCAGTAGTATAGGAGGGCTAGCGGGGTGGGAGACCCAGTACTTC. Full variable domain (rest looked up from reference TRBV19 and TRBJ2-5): DGGITQSPKYLFRKEGQNVTLSCEQNLNHDAMYWYRQDPGQGLRLIYYSQIVNDFQKGDIAEGYSVSREKKESFPLTVTSAQKNPTAFYLCASSIGGLAGWETQYFGPGTRLLVL.

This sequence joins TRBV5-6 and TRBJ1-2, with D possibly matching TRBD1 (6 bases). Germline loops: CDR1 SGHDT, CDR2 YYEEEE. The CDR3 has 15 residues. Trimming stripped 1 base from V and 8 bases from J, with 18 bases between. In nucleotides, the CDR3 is TGTGCCAGCAGCTTGAAGGGGGTTAAAGGGGACGGCTACACCTTC. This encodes CASSLKGVKGDGYTF.